This TCR beta chain derives from a study of T cells in Graves' hyperthyroidism and ophthalmopathy. TCR beta CDR3 regions were amplified from RNA transcripts. During a first-round RT-PCR of the TCR CDR3, the HTBI primer set was used. TCRdb passed the multiplex PCR reads through MiXCR, listing each CDR3 protein once. The sample gives about 530,000 distinct CDR3 sequences, roughly 17% of which show up once; approximately 15% is in the top ten. This clonotype was counted many times. Trimming removed 1 base at V and 6 bases at J, with 9 bases between. This CDR3 is built from 13 residues. The germline V gene has CDR1 SGHVS and CDR2 FQNEAQ.

This clonotype was sampled from a woman aged 18-35 years with Graves' ophthalmopathy. The sample consisted of blood. The rearrangement joins TRBV7-8 to TRBJ1-1; maybe TRBD1 (6 bases). The CDR3 DNA is TGTGCCAGCAGCTTAGTACAGGGCTCTGAAGCTTTCTTT. Amino acids: CASSLVQGSEAFF.